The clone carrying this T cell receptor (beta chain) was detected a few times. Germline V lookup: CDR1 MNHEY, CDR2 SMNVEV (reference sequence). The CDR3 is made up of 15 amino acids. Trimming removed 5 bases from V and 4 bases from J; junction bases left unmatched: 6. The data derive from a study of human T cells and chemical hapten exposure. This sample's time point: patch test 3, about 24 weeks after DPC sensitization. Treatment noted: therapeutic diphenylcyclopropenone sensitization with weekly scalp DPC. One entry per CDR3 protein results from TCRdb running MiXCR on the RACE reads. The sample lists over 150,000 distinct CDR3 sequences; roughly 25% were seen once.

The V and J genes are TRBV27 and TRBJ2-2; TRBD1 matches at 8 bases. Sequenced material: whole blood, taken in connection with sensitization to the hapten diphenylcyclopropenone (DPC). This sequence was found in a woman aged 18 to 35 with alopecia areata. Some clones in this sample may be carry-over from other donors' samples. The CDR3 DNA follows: TGTGCCAGCAGTGGCAGGGGGCGCGCCACCGGGGAGCTGTTTTTT. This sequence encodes CASSGRGRATGELFF.